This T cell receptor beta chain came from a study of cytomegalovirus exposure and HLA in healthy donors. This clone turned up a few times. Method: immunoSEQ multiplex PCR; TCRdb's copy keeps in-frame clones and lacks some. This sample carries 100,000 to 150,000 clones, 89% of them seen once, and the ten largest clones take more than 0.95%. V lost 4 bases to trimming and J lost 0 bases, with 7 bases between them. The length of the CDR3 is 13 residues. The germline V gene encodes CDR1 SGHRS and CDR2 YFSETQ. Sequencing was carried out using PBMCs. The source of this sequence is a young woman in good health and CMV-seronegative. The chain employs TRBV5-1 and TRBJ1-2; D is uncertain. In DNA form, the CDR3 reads TGCGCCAGCAGCGCGGAAGCTAACTATGGCTACACCTTC. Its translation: CASSAEANYGYTF. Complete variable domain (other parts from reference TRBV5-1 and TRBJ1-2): KAGVTQTPRYLIKTRGQQVTLSCSPISGHRSVSWYQQTPGQGLQFLFEYFSETQRNKGNFPGRFSGRQFSNSRSEMNVSTLELGDSALYLCASSAEANYGYTFGSGTRLTVV.